This TCR beta chain is from a study of CD8+ T cells in alopecia areata. Findings of the study overall: Researchers report lesional scalp, most notably alopecia totalis/universalis, outstripped normal scalp in clonality. TCRs were shared less clearly across patients than in mice, possibly for HLA-related reasons. Scalp data also include sequences from resident alphabeta T cells of normal skin.

Cell sorting on a FACSAria was used to separate CD4+ and CD8+ T cells from the PBMCs. About this clone: Its antigen is not identified.

The CDR3 totals 17 residues. The V and J ends lost 0 bases and 2 bases, in that order; junction bases with no gene match: 8. Germline V gene sequence: CDR1 MGHRA, CDR2 YSYEKL. Sequencing relied on a cDNA template that was reverse transcribed from extracted RNA. Assay used: immunoSEQ multiplex PCR; TCRdb lists only in-frame clones, some missing. Of approximately 150,000 clones listed, roughly 58% are singletons. The rearrangement joins TRBV4-1 to TRBJ2-7, with 9 bases aligning to TRBD1. The sample comprised CD8+ T cells sorted from blood. The TCR originated in a human donor in good health. This CDR3 reads CASSQDDVNRGPYEQYF. The CDR3 DNA follows: TGCGCCAGCAGCCAAGACGACGTCAACAGGGGGCCCTACGAGCAGTACTTC.